Listed here are 27 T cell receptor beta chains from one sample, sequenced in a study of T cell responses to AZD1222 COVID-19 vaccine. Assay: immunoSEQ multiplex PCR; the TCRdb copy retains only in-frame clones and omits some. In the table there are about 150,000 clones, approximately 90% of which are singletons. The sequences come from peripheral blood, collected 28 days after the second AZD1222 dose. Every receptor here comes from an adult who received the AZD1222 COVID-19 vaccine.

The chain links TRBV6-5 to TRBJ1-5, with TRBD1 matching 7 bases. J was trimmed by 0 bases and V by 6 bases; bases with no gene match: 5. The CDR3 runs to 15 residues. CDR1 is MNHEY, CDR2 SVGAGI, per germline. The DNA of the CDR3 is TGTGCCAGCAGCCCGAGACAGGGTAGCAATCAGCCCCAGCATTTT. Residues: CASSPRQGSNQPQHF.

A few counts support this clone. The chain combines TRBV5-1 with TRBJ1-4, with TRBD1 matching over 8 bases. The germline CDR1 and CDR2 sequences are SGHRS and YFSETQ. Trimming took 4 bases from V and 8 from J; bases not matched to a gene: 10. The CDR3 runs 15 residues. DNA of the CDR3: TGCGCCAGCAGCACCGCCGGGACAGGAGCCGAAAAACTGTTTTTT. As protein: CASSTAGTGAEKLFF.

The chain is built from TRBV19 and TRBJ2-2, with a possible D match to TRBD2 (6 bases). The V gene's germline CDR1 is LNHDA and CDR2 SQIVND (reference sequence). Trimming pared 7 bases from V and 6 bases from J, leaving 18 bases between. There are 15 residues in the CDR3. CDR3 DNA: TGTGCCAGTACTTCAAGGCGGGAAAGGGCCGGGGAGCTGTTTTTT. Translation gives CASTSRRERAGELFF.

In this sample, this clone turned up a few times. J is TRBJ2-3 and V is TRBV10-3; tentatively, D is TRBD2 (5 bases). Germline V CDR1 and CDR2: ENHRY, SYGVKD. The CDR3 consists of 12 residues. Trimming removed 4 bases at V and 5 bases at J, with 7 bases between. CDR3 protein: CAISGAGDTQYF. For the CDR3, the DNA is TGTGCCATCAGTGGGGCGGGAGATACGCAGTATTTT.

The V call is TRBV18, the J call TRBJ1-3, with 9 bases aligning to TRBD1. J gave up 5 bases and V 4 bases, and 6 bases lay outside the gene matches. Per germline, CDR1 KGHSH and CDR2 LQKENI. The CDR3 runs to 15 residues. The CDR3 loop is CASSRYGTGRNTIYF. CDR3 DNA: TGTGCCAGCTCACGCTACGGGACAGGGAGAAACACCATATATTTT.

The V call is TRBV2, the J call TRBJ2-2; tentatively, D is TRBD1 (5 bases). V lost 7 bases to trimming and J lost 2 bases, with 11 bases between them. The CDR3 extends over 14 amino acids. Germline values: CDR1 SNHLY, CDR2 FYNNEI. The CDR3 coding sequence is TGTGCCAGCACCGGCAGGGCTAACACCGGGGAGCTGTTTTTT. Its translation is CASTGRANTGELFF.

The chain employs TRBV4-2 and TRBJ1-6; D uncertain. With 1 base removed from V and 5 bases from J, the gap between germline ends came to 9 bases. The germline gives CDR1 LGHNA, CDR2 YNFKEQ. The CDR3 contains 15 residues. The CDR3 is CASSQGAQNNSPLHF. The CDR3 bases are TGTGCCAGCAGCCAAGGGGCCCAAAATAATTCACCCCTCCACTTT.

The chain joins TRBV3-1 (or the pseudogene TRBV3-2) to TRBJ1-5; the D gene is possibly TRBD1 (5 bases). CDR1 and CDR2 (germline): LGHDT, YNNKEL (reference sequence). V lost 2 bases and J lost 6, with 5 bases in between. This CDR3 has 12 amino acids. The CDR3 region has the DNA TGTGCCAGCAGCCAAAGGGGTCAGCCCCAGCATTTT. It translates to CASSQRGQPQHF.

This chain links TRBV5-6 with TRBJ2-7, with TRBD1 matching 7 bases. The CDR3 covers 14 residues. Germline assignment: CDR1 SGHDT and CDR2 YYEEEE. With V trimmed by 4 bases and J by 5 bases, 9 bases remained unmatched. CDR3 DNA: TGTGCCAGCAGCGCCTACGGACAGGTTCACGAGCAGTACTTC. Its protein is CASSAYGQVHEQYF.

The gene calls are TRBV5-8 and TRBJ2-5, with D possibly being TRBD1 or TRBD2 (5 bases each). Germline V gene lookup returns CDR1 SGHTS and CDR2 YDEGEE. The ends were cut back, 7 bases at V and 5 bases at J, with 15 bases in the middle. This CDR3 contains 13 residues. The CDR3 sequence is CASFRGFLETQYF. CDR3 in DNA: TGTGCCAGCTTCCGGGGCTTCTTGGAGACCCAGTACTTC.

The chain combines TRBV3-1 (or the pseudogene TRBV3-2) with TRBJ1-2, with 8 nucleotides matching TRBD1. Germline V gene lookup returns CDR1 LGHDT and CDR2 YNNKEL (reference sequence). Trimming at V came to 5 bases and at J to 6 bases, leaving 17 bases not matched to a gene. The CDR3 sequence is 17 residues long. In nucleotides, the CDR3 is TGTGCCAGCAGCGCCCGGGCAGGGGGCGGGGGTTTTAATGGCTACACCTTC. It encodes CASSARAGGGGFNGYTF.

The rearrangement links TRBV13 to TRBJ2-5; D is undetermined. V shed 2 bases and J shed 7 bases, with 14 bases lying between them. This CDR3 has 14 residues. Germline CDR1 and CDR2: PRHDT and FYEKMQ (reference sequence). Here the CDR3 reads CASSLKIVGGTQYF. CDR3 coding DNA: TGTGCCAGCAGCTTAAAGATTGTGGGTGGGACCCAGTACTTC. The variable domain in full, completed from reference TRBV13 and TRBJ2-5, reads AAGVIQSPRHLIKEKRETATLKCYPIPRHDTVYWYQQGPGQDPQFLISFYEKMQSDKGSIPDRFSAQQFSDYHSELNMSSLELGDSALYFCASSLKIVGGTQYFGPGTRLLVL.

This chain uses TRBV3-1 (or the pseudogene TRBV3-2) with TRBJ1-2, with unresolved D. V was shortened by 1 base and J by 3 bases, with 12 bases between the two germline ends. Germline V gene data show CDR1 as LGHDT and CDR2 as YNNKEL (reference sequence). The CDR3 totals 15 residues. The CDR3 DNA reads TGTGCCAGCAGCCAAGGTAGCGTGGGCCACTATGGCTACACCTTC. This sequence encodes CASSQGSVGHYGYTF.

The V and J genes are TRBV3-1 (or the pseudogene TRBV3-2) and TRBJ2-1; D unresolved. Per germline, CDR1 LGHDT and CDR2 YNNKEL (reference sequence). This CDR3 is 12 amino acids long. V was pared by 1 base and J by 10 bases, with 8 bases between. The CDR3 spells CASSQGGSEQFF. The CDR3, as DNA: TGTGCCAGCAGCCAAGGGGGATCCGAGCAGTTCTTC.

In its sample, this clone was seen once. This sequence joins TRBV7-2 and TRBJ2-7; D call uncertain. The germline V gene encodes CDR1 SGHTA and CDR2 FQGNSA. This CDR3 has 16 amino acids. Trimming removed 1 base at V and 6 bases at J, with 19 bases between. CDR3 DNA: TGTGCCAGCAGCTTAGGGGCCACGAACCTCAACCGCGAGCAGTACTTC. It yields the protein CASSLGATNLNREQYF.

This clone has more than one count but fewer than ten. The V call is TRBV5-1, the J call TRBJ2-1, with D perhaps given as TRBD1 or TRBD2 (6 bases each). The germline CDR1 and CDR2 sequences are SGHRS and YFSETQ. The CDR3 spans 11 residues. Between the trimmed V and J ends, which lost 3 bases and 15 bases, there was a span of 13 bases. CDR3 in amino acids: CASSSEGDPFF. As DNA, the CDR3 is TGCGCCAGCAGCTCGGAGGGGGACCCGTTCTTC.

V usage is TRBV28 and J usage is TRBJ2-4; 7 nucleotides agree with TRBD2. The CDR3 totals 14 residues. V was pared by 8 bases and J by 0 bases, with 4 bases of the junction left unmatched. In germline, CDR1 is MDHEN, CDR2 SYDVKM. Written as DNA, the CDR3 is TGTGCCAGCGGGGGGGAACTAGCCAAAAACATTCAGTACTTC. Its protein is CASGGELAKNIQYF.

The V call is TRBV11-1, the J call TRBJ2-1; no reliable D call. This CDR3 spans 16 amino acids. Deletions cut 2 bases from V and 7 bases from J, with 18 bases between. Germline CDR1 is SGHAT and CDR2 is FQDESV (reference sequence). This CDR3 reads CASSLLDLVGYNEQFF. The CDR3 nucleotides are TGTGCCAGCAGCTTACTTGACCTCGTGGGCTATAATGAGCAGTTCTTC.

The CDR3 spells CASANVGATNEKLFF. CDR3 coding DNA: TGTGCCAGTGCCAACGTTGGGGCAACTAATGAAAAACTGTTTTTT. This rearrangement joins TRBV19 to TRBJ1-4; no reliable D call. Per the germline V gene, CDR1 is LNHDA and CDR2 is SQIVND (reference sequence). This CDR3 has 15 residues. V gave up 8 bases and J gave up 0 bases, with 13 bases separating them.

The chain uses TRBV29-1 and TRBJ2-7; TRBD1 matches at 9 bases. Germline V gene lookup returns CDR1 SQVTM and CDR2 ANQGSEA. The CDR3 is made up of 12 amino acids. V was clipped by 1 base and J by 5 bases; unmatched bases: 0. CDR3 sequence reads: CSVEGTGDEQYF. Here the CDR3 DNA reads TGCAGCGTTGAAGGGACAGGGGACGAGCAGTACTTC.

The V call is TRBV6-1, the J call TRBJ1-1; 7 nucleotides line up with TRBD1. Looked up from germline, CDR1 is MNHNS and CDR2 is SASEGT. The CDR3 loop spans 15 amino acids. V shed 3 bases and J 2 bases; nucleotides not matched to a gene: 6. The CDR3 spells CASSDRGQLNTEAFF. The CDR3 DNA reads TGTGCCAGCAGTGATAGGGGACAGCTAAACACTGAAGCTTTCTTT.

The chain combines TRBV5-1 with TRBJ2-7; the D gene is possibly TRBD1 (6 bases). V was shortened by 4 bases and J by 3 bases, with 11 bases between the two germline ends. Germline lookup yields CDR1 SGHRS and CDR2 YFSETQ. CDR3 size: 13 residues. The CDR3, as DNA: TGCGCCAGCAGCGCGGACAGAAACTACGAGCAGTACTTC. Translation gives CASSADRNYEQYF.

The chain joins TRBV19 to TRBJ1-5; possible D gene TRBD1, 6 bases. Trimming took 7 bases from V and 6 from J, leaving 13 bases between them. Germline assignment: CDR1 LNHDA and CDR2 SQIVND (reference sequence). The CDR3 spans 13 residues. The DNA for the CDR3 is TGTGCCAGTACTAACAGGGAGTCTCAGCCCCAGCATTTT. Residues: CASTNRESQPQHF.

The rearrangement links TRBV4-1 to TRBJ1-2; possibly TRBD1 for D (5 bases). This CDR3 contains 17 residues. Germline values: CDR1 MGHRA, CDR2 YSYEKL. V lost 1 base to trimming and J lost 3 bases, with 18 bases between them. CDR3: CASSQVLGTGADYGYTF. CDR3 nucleotides: TGCGCCAGCAGCCAAGTTTTGGGTACAGGTGCGGACTATGGCTACACCTTC.

This chain links TRBV27 with TRBJ1-5; TRBD1 might be the D (6 bases). The germline CDR1 and CDR2 sequences are MNHEY and SMNVEV (reference sequence). The CDR3 consists of 14 residues. With 7 bases removed from V and 4 bases from J, the gap between germline ends came to 14 bases. CDR3 sequence (DNA): TGTGCCAGCAAGATACAGGGTGGGAATCAGCCCCAGCATTTT. This sequence encodes CASKIQGGNQPQHF.

V gene TRBV4-2 combines with J gene TRBJ1-1; D is uncertain. This CDR3 contains 13 residues. Trimming cost V 0 bases and J 7 bases, with 9 bases left between them. Germline V gives CDR1 LGHNA, CDR2 YNFKEQ. CDR3: CASSQDPSGEAFF. CDR3 in DNA: TGTGCCAGCAGCCAAGACCCGTCGGGTGAAGCTTTCTTT.

This chain uses TRBV7-2 with TRBJ2-3, with 7 bases matching TRBD2. Per the germline V gene, CDR1 is SGHTA and CDR2 is FQGNSA. After removal of 0 bases from V and 5 bases from J, the junction contained 8 bases not matched to a gene. The CDR3 covers 16 residues. The CDR3 protein is CASSLALGRERDTQYF. The CDR3 nucleotides read TGTGCCAGCAGCTTAGCGCTCGGGCGGGAGCGAGATACGCAGTATTTT. Full variable domain (remainder filled in from reference TRBV7-2 and TRBJ2-3): GAGVSQSPSNKVTEKGKDVELRCDPISGHTALYWYRQSLGQGLEFLIYFQGNSAPDKSGLPSDRFSAERTGGSVSTLTIQRTQQEDSAVYLCASSLALGRERDTQYFGPGTRLTVL.